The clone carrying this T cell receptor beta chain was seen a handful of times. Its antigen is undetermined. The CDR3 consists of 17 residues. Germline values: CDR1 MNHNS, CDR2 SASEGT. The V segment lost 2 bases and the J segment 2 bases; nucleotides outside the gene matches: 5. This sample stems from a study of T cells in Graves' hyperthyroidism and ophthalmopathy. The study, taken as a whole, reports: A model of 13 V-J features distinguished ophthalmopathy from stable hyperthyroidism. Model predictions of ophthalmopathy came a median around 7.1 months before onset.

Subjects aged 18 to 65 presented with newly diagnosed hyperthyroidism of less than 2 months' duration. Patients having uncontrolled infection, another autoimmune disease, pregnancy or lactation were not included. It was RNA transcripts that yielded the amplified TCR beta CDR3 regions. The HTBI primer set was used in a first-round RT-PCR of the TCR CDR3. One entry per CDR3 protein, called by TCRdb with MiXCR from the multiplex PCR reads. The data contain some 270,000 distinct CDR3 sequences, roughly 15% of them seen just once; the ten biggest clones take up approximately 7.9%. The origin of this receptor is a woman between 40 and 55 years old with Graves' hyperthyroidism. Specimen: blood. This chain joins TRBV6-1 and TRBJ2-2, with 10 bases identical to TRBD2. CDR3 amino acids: CASSEYWTSGNTGELFF. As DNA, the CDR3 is TGTGCCAGCAGTGAATATTGGACTAGCGGTAACACCGGGGAGCTGTTTTTT.